The present TCR beta chain was sequenced within a study of blood T cell repertoires in COVID-19. Looking at the study overall: The United States, Italy and Spain provided the acute and convalescent COVID-19 samples.

After removal of 5 bases from V and 6 bases from J, the junction contained 1 base not matched to a gene. Per the germline V gene, CDR1 is SGHNT and CDR2 is YYREEE (reference sequence). The CDR3 sequence is 13 residues long. Sequenced by immunoSEQ multiplex PCR; TCRdb stores in-frame clones only, minus some. The sample includes about 260,000 clones, around 90% of them seen just once. Specimen: peripheral blood. The sequence came from a person aged 18 to 35 with COVID-19, enrolled during active disease. The chain is built from TRBV5-4 and TRBJ2-2; 10 bases fit TRBD1. The CDR3 spells CASRGTGAGELFF. CDR3 coding DNA: TGTGCCAGCAGGGGGACAGGGGCCGGGGAGCTGTTTTTT.